The clone carrying this TCR beta chain was seen more than once but under ten times. The target antigen is unknown. The CDR3 has 11 amino acids. The germline V gene encodes CDR1 MNHEY and CDR2 SVGAGI. Between the trimmed V and J ends, which lost 8 bases and 5 bases, there was a span of 7 bases. Preparation of the TCRbeta library was carried out with unique molecular identifiers. TCRdb re-analysed the PCR reads in MiXCR, keeping a single row per CDR3 protein. This sample has 450,000 to 550,000 distinct CDR3 sequences, with more than 9.5% found just once. This specimen belongs to a study of T-cell reconstitution after alpha-beta-depleted transplantation in children. Regarding the study as a whole: About two months after transplant, alpha-beta T cells reportedly came from several hundred expanded graft clones.

Sequenced material: PBMCs, mostly from graft donor cells, taken 180 days after TCRalphabeta/CD19-depleted stem cell transplant. The source is a female patient younger than 10 who had a stem cell transplant for aplastic anemia, so the T cells may come from the graft donor. The V call is TRBV6-5, the J call TRBJ2-1; D perhaps matches TRBD2 (5 bases). Written as DNA, the CDR3 is TGTGCCAGCGAGCGGAACAATGAGCAGTTCTTC. Amino acid sequence: CASERNNEQFF.